This T cell receptor beta chain was sequenced for a study of molecular identifiers for immune sequencing clone quantification. The overall study: Replicates involved a five-way split of RNA from roughly 18,000 or 92,000 naive CD8 cells, with sequencing of four.

The CDR3 is 14 residues long. The V and J ends lost 5 bases and 1 base respectively, with 11 bases between them. CDR1 and CDR2 (germline): LNHDA, SQIVND (reference sequence). TCRdb reprocessed the PCR reads via MiXCR and lists one record per CDR3 protein. The data contain a few hundred thousand distinct CDR3 sequences, roughly 23% of them singletons. Study-wide results and limits: Among effectors, clones above 20 RNA copies held over 99% of molecules; among naive cells, under 1%. Single-cell amounts of spiked Jurkat TCR RNA were reportedly detectable among over 750,000 naive cells.

To note about this clonotype: Its antigen remains unidentified.

The chain recombines TRBV19 with TRBJ1-1, with D uncertain. The receptor was isolated from a human donor in good health. Some libraries in this study had Jurkat cell RNA spiked in. The specimen sequenced was naive CD8+ T cells from blood, with Jurkat cell RNA spiked in. Sample subset: FACS-sorted CD8+CD4-CCR7+CD45RA+ naive T cells. The CDR3 spells CASSFSLQNTEAFF. CDR3 sequence (DNA): TGTGCCAGTAGTTTCTCCCTACAGAACACTGAAGCTTTCTTT.